The rows below give T cell receptor beta chains drawn from one sample of a study of blood T cell repertoires in COVID-19. This table comes from immunoSEQ multiplex PCR, and its TCRdb copy is limited to in-frame clones, with some not included. The sample has around 250,000 clones, roughly 90% seen once. The sample was peripheral blood. These receptor sequences come from an older woman with COVID-19, enrolled during active disease. Both conserved end residues are part of each CDR3. The D gene is left open where the match is weak. Expanded clones are given a class, and other clones once, few, many or no size at all.

>NA|TRBJ2-3|TRBV7-2|NA
TGTGCCAGCAGCCCCATAGGCGGGACTAGCACAGATACGCAGTATTTT
CASSPIGGTSTDTQYF
>NA|TRBJ1-2|TRBV5-6|TRBD1
TGTGCCAGCAGCGTCGGGACAGGAGCGATCTATGGCTACACCTTC
CASSVGTGAIYGYTF
>NA|TRBJ1-4|TRBV4-3|NA
TGCGCCAGCAGCCGAGAGGGCCGAGCAACTAATGAAAAACTGTTTTTT
CASSREGRATNEKLFF
>NA|TRBJ1-5|TRBV18|NA
TGTGCCAGCTCACCGTTAGAAAGCAATCAGCCCCAGCATTTT
CASSPLESNQPQHF
>NA|TRBJ1-1|TRBV5-4|NA
TGTGCCAGCAGCTTGGTGTCCGGTTTGGCTTTCTTT
CASSLVSGLAFF
>once|TRBJ1-4|TRBV11-1|NA
TGTGCCAGCAGGGCCAAGGAGGCAACTAATGAAAAACTGTTTTTT
CASRAKEATNEKLFF
>NA|TRBJ1-4|TRBV3-1/TRBV3-2|NA
TGTGCCAGCAGCCAGGACAGAACTAATGAAAAACTGTTTTTT
CASSQDRTNEKLFF
>NA|TRBJ1-1|TRBV6-2/TRBV6-3|NA
TGTGCCAGCAGTTACAGCCAGACAGGTATATTCTACACTGAAGCTTTCTTT
CASSYSQTGIFYTEAFF
>NA|TRBJ1-1|TRBV7-2|TRBD1
TGTGCCAGCAGCCCACCGGGACAGATGTTGAACACTGAAGCTTTCTTT
CASSPPGQMLNTEAFF
>NA|TRBJ2-1|TRBV15|NA
TGTGCCACCAGCAGAGGGGGGGTCTCCTACAATGAGCAGTTCTTC
CATSRGGVSYNEQFF